The 3 T cell receptor beta chains reported below all come from one sample, sequenced in a study of cytomegalovirus exposure and HLA in healthy donors. In the PCR, 60 Vbeta and 13 Jbeta primers were used. Data came from immunoSEQ multiplex PCR; TCRdb stores just in-frame clones and leaves some out. The sample includes under 250,000 clones, over 70% of them seen just once. The sample comprised PBMCs. The receptor set was obtained from an older woman in good health and CMV-seropositive.

V and J are TRBV19 and TRBJ2-7; 7 bases align to TRBD2. Germline V lookup: CDR1 LNHDA, CDR2 SQIVND (reference sequence). This CDR3 contains 13 residues. The junction had 3 bases not matched to a gene; V was cut back by 5 bases and J by 2 bases. CDR3 DNA sequence: TGTGCCAGTAGTCCGGGACTACCCTACGAGCAGTACTTC. Its protein product is CASSPGLPYEQYF.

This rearrangement joins TRBV2 to TRBJ1-1; D gene unclear. Germline V gives CDR1 SNHLY, CDR2 FYNNEI. The CDR3 is 15 residues long. V dropped 3 bases and J dropped 0 bases, with 11 bases sitting between them. The CDR3 DNA is TGTGCCAGCAGTGACCTCGGGGAATTGAACACTGAAGCTTTCTTT. It specifies CASSDLGELNTEAFF.

The rearrangement uses TRBV5-1 and TRBJ2-7; 7 bases fit TRBD1. After removal of 2 bases from V and 2 bases from J, the junction contained 7 bases not matched to a gene. Germline loops: CDR1 SGHRS, CDR2 YFSETQ. The CDR3 loop spans 15 amino acids. In nucleotides, the CDR3 is TGCGCCAGCAGCTTAGGGGGCGACCAGGCCTACGAGCAGTACTTC. It specifies CASSLGGDQAYEQYF.